One sample yielded the 17 T cell receptor beta chains listed below, sequenced in a study of post-analysis software for immune sequencing data (dated by TCRdb to between 2015 and 2016). Taken with the paper, the label for time point translates to: second blood draw from one MS patient after hematopoietic stem cell transplantation. Library construction relied on PCR. The sequencer listed for this sample is Illumina HiSeq 2500. Unique molecular identifiers were incorporated into TCR beta cDNA libraries to reduce PCR and sequencing biases. The public reads were reanalyzed by TCRdb: fastp trimming at Q25, MiXCR alignment, in-frame beta chains only. Merged by CDR3 protein, the rows form single entries marked with the most common genes and DNA. This sample has under 200,000 distinct CDR3 sequences in its table, and roughly 40% of those were observed once. Roughly 28% of the sample comes from the top ten.

This specimen consisted of blood, obtained after autologous hematopoietic stem cell transplantation. The source of these receptors is a girl between 5 and 17 years old with multiple sclerosis. Donor details come from another sample of the same person, matched by shared clones.

This clonotype was seen a handful of times. This chain joins TRBV18 and TRBJ1-6; D remains ambiguous. Germline V gene lookup returns CDR1 KGHSH and CDR2 LQKENI. V dropped 2 bases and J dropped 11 bases, with 13 bases sitting between them. The CDR3 extends over 14 amino acids. CDR3 nucleotide sequence: TGTGCCAGCTCACCAGACCCGCTCCAGCCACCCCTCCACTTT. This translates into CASSPDPLQPPLHF.

This clonotype was picked up many times. The genes are TRBV12-3 or TRBV12-4 and TRBJ2-7; D is undetermined. The V end lost 9 bases, the J end lost 7 bases, and 13 bases lay between the germline ends. This CDR3 contains 11 residues. Written as DNA, the CDR3 is TGTGCCAGTGCCCTGATGGAAGAGCAGTACTTC. Its protein product is CASALMEEQYF.

There are a few counts of this clonotype. The chain recombines TRBV15 with TRBJ2-4; D is unresolved. V was pared by 0 bases and J by 6 bases, with 9 bases between. Germline V CDR1 and CDR2: LNHNV, YYDKDF (reference sequence). CDR3 length: 14 amino acids. The CDR3 DNA reads TGTGCCACCAGCAGAGAAGTAGACTCAAACATTCAGTACTTC. Its protein is CATSREVDSNIQYF.

This clonotype was counted a few times. V usage is TRBV7-9 and J usage is TRBJ2-1; the D is unclear. The V end lost 6 bases, the J end lost 2 bases, and 14 bases lay between the germline ends. The length of the CDR3 is 15 residues. The germline V gene encodes CDR1 SEHNR and CDR2 FQNEAQ (reference sequence). In nucleotides, the CDR3 is TGTGCCAGCAGGGCCTTGGGCGGTACCTACAATGAGCAGTTCTTC. Protein: CASRALGGTYNEQFF.

This clonotype appeared a few times. The chain joins TRBV3-1 to TRBJ2-3, with TRBD2 matching over 11 bases. After removal of 6 bases from V and 2 bases from J, the junction contained 4 bases not matched to a gene. The length of the CDR3 is 15 residues. CDR1 is LGHDT, CDR2 YNNKEL, per germline (reference sequence). The CDR3 DNA is TGTGCCAGCAGGCCTAGCGGGAGGATCACAGATACGCAGTATTTT. Its protein product is CASRPSGRITDTQYF.

V and J are TRBV7-9 and TRBJ2-5; D is possibly TRBD1 (6 bases). Per germline, CDR1 SEHNR and CDR2 FQNEAQ (reference sequence). The V end lost 1 base, the J end lost 7 bases, and 13 bases lay between the germline ends. The CDR3 totals 14 residues. In DNA, the CDR3 is TGTGCCAGCAGCTTAGGACAGGCCACGGGGACCCAGTACTTC. Translating gives CASSLGQATGTQYF.

The V call is TRBV12-3 or TRBV12-4, the J call TRBJ2-1; possible D gene TRBD2, 5 bases. V was pared by 6 bases and J by 1 base, with 10 bases between. This CDR3 is built from 14 residues. CDR3 in DNA: TGTGCCAGCAGCCCAAGACTATCCTACAATGAGCAGTTCTTC. It yields the protein CASSPRLSYNEQFF.

This clonotype was observed a few times. The chain recombines TRBV10-3 with TRBJ1-5, with D tentatively TRBD1 (6 bases). V was shortened by 0 bases and J by 4 bases, with 13 bases between the two germline ends. CDR1 is ENHRY, CDR2 SYGVKD, per germline. The CDR3 spans 16 residues. CDR3 region: CAISESIGGPNQPQHF. CDR3 sequence (DNA): TGTGCCATCAGTGAGTCAATAGGGGGACCAAATCAGCCCCAGCATTTT.

V usage is TRBV28 and J usage is TRBJ2-5; D might be TRBD1 (6 bases). Germline V gene lookup returns CDR1 MDHEN and CDR2 SYDVKM. V was trimmed by 7 bases and J by 3 bases, leaving 15 bases between them. The CDR3 extends over 14 amino acids. In nucleotides, the CDR3 is TGTGCCAGCACTTTTACCGGGACAAAAGAGACCCAGTACTTC. Encoded protein: CASTFTGTKETQYF.

This clonotype has only a few counts. This chain joins TRBV27 and TRBJ2-7, with TRBD2 matching over 11 bases. The junction had 3 bases not matched to a gene; V was cut back by 1 base and J by 1 base. The CDR3 spans 16 residues. Per the germline V gene, CDR1 is MNHEY and CDR2 is SMNVEV (reference sequence). CDR3: CASSLYGTSGSYEQYF. The CDR3 region has the DNA TGTGCCAGCAGTTTATACGGGACTAGCGGATCCTACGAGCAGTACTTC.

V usage is TRBV7-2 and J usage is TRBJ2-7; weak D call: TRBD1 (5 bases). The J call may be wrong; the DNA end is better matched by TRBJ2-5. The CDR3 runs to 14 residues. The germline CDR1 and CDR2 sequences are SGHTA and FQGNSA. The DNA for the CDR3 is TGTGCCAGCAGCTTACTCCGGAACAGGGAGACCCAGTACTTC. It codes for CASSLLRNRETQYF.

This clonotype was observed at least ten times. The genes are TRBV20-1 and TRBJ2-1; TRBD2 agrees at 7 bases. CDR1 is DFQATT and CDR2 is SNEGSKA in the germline V gene (reference sequence). V was pared by 2 bases and J by 5 bases, with 6 bases of the junction left unmatched. This CDR3 region has 14 residues. CDR3 DNA: TGCAGTGCTAGAAAGGGACTACAAAACAATGAGCAGTTCTTC. It specifies CSARKGLQNNEQFF.

J is TRBJ2-7 and V is TRBV3-1; TRBD2 matches at 7 bases. Germline assignment: CDR1 LGHDT and CDR2 YNNKEL (reference sequence). The trim removed 2 bases at V and 4 bases at J, leaving 5 bases unmatched. This CDR3 spans 14 amino acids. CDR3 DNA sequence: TGTGCCAGCAGCCAACTCTTGGGGGGGTACGAGCAGTACTTC. This sequence encodes CASSQLLGGYEQYF.

This chain connects TRBV5-1 to TRBJ2-3; 8 positions match TRBD1. Trimming removed 1 base from V and 2 bases from J; junction bases left unmatched: 3. The germline V gene encodes CDR1 SGHRS and CDR2 YFSETQ. This CDR3 is 15 amino acids long. This CDR3 is CASSLTGQATDTQYF. The CDR3 DNA sequence: TGCGCCAGCAGCTTGACGGGACAGGCCACAGATACGCAGTATTTT.

On this clonotype itself: The junction and the germline gene differ at one end; a read error may be behind it. The genes are TRBV4-2 and TRBJ2-1; D remains unclear. The CDR3 is 16 amino acids. Germline CDR1 is LGHNA and CDR2 is YNFKEQ. This chain's CDR3 is CSSSQVRSPNDNEQFF. The DNA of the CDR3 is TGTTCCAGCAGCCAGGTCAGATCCCCTAACGACAATGAGCAGTTCTTC.

The rearrangement joins TRBV7-2 to TRBJ2-1; no clear D gene. Between the trimmed V and J ends, which lost 5 bases and 1 base, there was a span of 18 bases. Germline V gives CDR1 SGHTA, CDR2 FQGNSA. This CDR3 has 17 amino acids. This CDR3 is CASSPRPPDTSYNEQFF. The DNA of the CDR3 is TGTGCCAGCAGCCCTAGGCCCCCAGACACTTCCTACAATGAGCAGTTCTTC.

The rearrangement links TRBV14 to TRBJ2-7; possible D gene TRBD2, 5 bases. Between the trimmed V and J ends, which lost 0 bases and 2 bases, there was a span of 11 bases. The CDR3 loop spans 15 amino acids. CDR1 is SGHDN and CDR2 is FVKESK in the germline V gene. This CDR3 reads CASSQDPGDPYEQYF. In DNA form, the CDR3 reads TGTGCCAGCAGCCAAGACCCCGGGGATCCCTACGAGCAGTACTTC.